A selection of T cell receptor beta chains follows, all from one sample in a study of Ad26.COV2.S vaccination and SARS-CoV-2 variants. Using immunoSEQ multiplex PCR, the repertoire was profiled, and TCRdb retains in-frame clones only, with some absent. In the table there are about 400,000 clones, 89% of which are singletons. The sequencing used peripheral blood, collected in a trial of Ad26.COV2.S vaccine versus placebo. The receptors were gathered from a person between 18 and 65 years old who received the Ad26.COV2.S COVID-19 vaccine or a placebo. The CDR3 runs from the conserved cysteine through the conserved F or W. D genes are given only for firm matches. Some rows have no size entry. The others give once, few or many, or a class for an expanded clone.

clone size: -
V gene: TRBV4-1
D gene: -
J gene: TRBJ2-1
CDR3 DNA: TGCGCCAGCAGCCAAGAGTCCCGGAGCTCCTACAATGAGCAGTTCTTC
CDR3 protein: CASSQESRSSYNEQFF

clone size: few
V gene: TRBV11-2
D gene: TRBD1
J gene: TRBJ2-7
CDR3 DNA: TGTGCCAGCAGCCTCCGGGACAGTCCGTACGAGCAGTACTTC
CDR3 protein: CASSLRDSPYEQYF

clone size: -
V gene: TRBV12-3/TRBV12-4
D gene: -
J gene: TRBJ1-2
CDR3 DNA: TGTGCCAGCAGCCCCGGCGAGGGCTATGGCTACACCTTC
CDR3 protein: CASSPGEGYGYTF

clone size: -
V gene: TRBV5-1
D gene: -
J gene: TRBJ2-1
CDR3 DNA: TGCGCCAGCAGCTTGGGAGAGTCCGGCTACAATGAGCAGTTCTTC
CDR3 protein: CASSLGESGYNEQFF

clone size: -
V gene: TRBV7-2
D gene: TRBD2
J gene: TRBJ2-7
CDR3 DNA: TGTGCCAGCAGCTTAGCGCCTAGCGGGAGTTTCTACGAGCAGTACTTC
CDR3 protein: CASSLAPSGSFYEQYF

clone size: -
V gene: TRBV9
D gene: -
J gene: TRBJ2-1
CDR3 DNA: TGTGCCAGCAGCCCACCACCAGGGCACAATGAGCAGTTCTTC
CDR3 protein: CASSPPPGHNEQFF

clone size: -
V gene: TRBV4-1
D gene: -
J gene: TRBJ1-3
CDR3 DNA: TGCGCCAGCAGCCCCGTCTACTCTGGAAACACCATATATTTT
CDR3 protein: CASSPVYSGNTIYF

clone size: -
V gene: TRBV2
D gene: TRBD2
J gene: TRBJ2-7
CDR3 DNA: TGTGCCAGCAGGGCTAGCGGGAACTACGAGCAGTACTTC
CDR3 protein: CASRASGNYEQYF

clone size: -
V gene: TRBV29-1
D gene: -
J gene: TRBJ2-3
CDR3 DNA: TGCAGCGACACCTTAGCCGCAGATACGCAGTATTTT
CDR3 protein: CSDTLAADTQYF

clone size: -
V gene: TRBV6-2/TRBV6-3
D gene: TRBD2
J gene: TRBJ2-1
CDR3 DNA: TGTGCCAGCAGTTACTCGGCGGGAGTGGGCTACAATGAGCAGTTCTTC
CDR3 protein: CASSYSAGVGYNEQFF

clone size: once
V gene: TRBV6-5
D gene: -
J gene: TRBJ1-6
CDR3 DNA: TGTGCCAGCAGTCAGCTTGGCCCGAGGGATTCACCCCTCCACTTT
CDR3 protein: CASSQLGPRDSPLHF

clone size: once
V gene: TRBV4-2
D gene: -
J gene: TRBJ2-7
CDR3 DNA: TGTGCCAGCAGCCAAGATCCTACAGGTTCTTACGAGCAGTACTTC
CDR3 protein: CASSQDPTGSYEQYF

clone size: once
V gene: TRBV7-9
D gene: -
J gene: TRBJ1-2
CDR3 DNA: TGTGCCAGCAGCCCTGAGTATAACTATGGCTACACCTTC
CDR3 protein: CASSPEYNYGYTF

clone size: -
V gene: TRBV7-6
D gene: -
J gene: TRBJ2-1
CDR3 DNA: TGTGCCAGCAGCTTAGGTAGCGGCGTCGATTCCTACAATGAGCAGTTCTTC
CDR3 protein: CASSLGSGVDSYNEQFF

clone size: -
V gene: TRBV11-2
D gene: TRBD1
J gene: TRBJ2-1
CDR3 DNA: TGTGCCAGCAGCCAGAGGGGGACAGGGGTGAATGAGCAGTTCTTC
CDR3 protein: CASSQRGTGVNEQFF

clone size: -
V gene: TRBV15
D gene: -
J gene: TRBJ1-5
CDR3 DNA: TGTGCCACCAGCAGAGAACCGTATCAGCCCCAGCATTTT
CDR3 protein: CATSREPYQPQHF

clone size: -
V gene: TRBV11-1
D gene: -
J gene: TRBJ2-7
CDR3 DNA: TGTGCCAGCAGCTTGAAAAGTGGGCAGAACGAGCAGTACTTC
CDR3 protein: CASSLKSGQNEQYF

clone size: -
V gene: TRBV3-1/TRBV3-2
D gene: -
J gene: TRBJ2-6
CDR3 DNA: TGTGCCAGCAGCCCTCACACCTCTGGGGCCAACGTCCTGACTTTC
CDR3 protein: CASSPHTSGANVLTF

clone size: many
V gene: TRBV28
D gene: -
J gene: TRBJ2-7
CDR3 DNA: TGTGCCAGCAGTTTAAGGCGGGCCCTCTACGAGCAGTACTTC
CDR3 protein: CASSLRRALYEQYF

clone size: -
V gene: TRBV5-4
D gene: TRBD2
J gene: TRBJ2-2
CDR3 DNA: TGTGCCAGCAGCTTGGCCGAGAGTCGACTAGCGGAACACACCGGGGAGCTGTTTTTT
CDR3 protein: CASSLAESRLAEHTGELFF

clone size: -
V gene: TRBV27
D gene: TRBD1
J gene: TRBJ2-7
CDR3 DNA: TGTGCCAGCAGTTACAACCCCCCGGGACAGGGGTTCGACGAGCAGTACTTC
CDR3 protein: CASSYNPPGQGFDEQYF

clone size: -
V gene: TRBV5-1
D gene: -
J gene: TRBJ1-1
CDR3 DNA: TGCGCCAGCAGCTTGAGAGGGGGAAACACTGAAGCTTTCTTT
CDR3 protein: CASSLRGGNTEAFF

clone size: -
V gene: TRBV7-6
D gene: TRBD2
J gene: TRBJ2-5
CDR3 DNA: TGTGCCAGCAGCGCCCCCTGGGGCGGGAGGGCCCGAGAGACCCAGTACTTC
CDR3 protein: CASSAPWGGRARETQYF

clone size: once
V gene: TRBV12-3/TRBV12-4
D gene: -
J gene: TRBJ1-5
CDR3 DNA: TGTGCCAGCAGTTTAGCGGCCGGGGGGGCCCAGCATTTT
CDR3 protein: CASSLAAGGAQHF

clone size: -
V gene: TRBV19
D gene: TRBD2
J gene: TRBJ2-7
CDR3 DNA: TGTGCCAGTAGTATACGGAGACTAGCGGTATACGAGCAGTACTTC
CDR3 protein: CASSIRRLAVYEQYF

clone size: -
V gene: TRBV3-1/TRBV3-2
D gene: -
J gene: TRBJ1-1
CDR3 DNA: TGTGCCAGCAGTCGAGTCCTAGCCAGGTATACTGAAGCTTTCTTT
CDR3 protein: CASSRVLARYTEAFF

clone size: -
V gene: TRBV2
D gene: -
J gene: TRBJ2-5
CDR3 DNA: TGTGCCAGCAGGTTCGGGGAGACCCAGTACTTC
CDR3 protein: CASRFGETQYF

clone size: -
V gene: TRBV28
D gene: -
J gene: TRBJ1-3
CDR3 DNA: TGTGCCAGCAGTTTGCAGGACTCTGGAAACACCATATATTTT
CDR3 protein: CASSLQDSGNTIYF

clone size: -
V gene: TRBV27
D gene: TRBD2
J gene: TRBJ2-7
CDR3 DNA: TGTGCCAGCAGATCCACCCTTGGGGGGGACGCCTACGAGCAGTACTTC
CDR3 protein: CASRSTLGGDAYEQYF

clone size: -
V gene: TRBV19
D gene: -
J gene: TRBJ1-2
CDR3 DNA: TGTGCCAGTAGTATAACCATAACAGCTTCTAACTATGGCTACACCTTC
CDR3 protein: CASSITITASNYGYTF

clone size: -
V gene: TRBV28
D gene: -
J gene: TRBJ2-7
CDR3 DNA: TGTGCCAGCAGTCCCCGTCTGGGCGAGCAGTACTTC
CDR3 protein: CASSPRLGEQYF

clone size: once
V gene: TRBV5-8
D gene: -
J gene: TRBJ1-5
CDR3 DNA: TGTGCCAGCAGCTTCCCCAATCAGCCCCAGCATTTT
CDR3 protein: CASSFPNQPQHF

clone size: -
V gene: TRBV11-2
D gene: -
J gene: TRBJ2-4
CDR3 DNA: TGTGCCAGCAGCGGTACACCAACAGGGATAATTCAGTACTTC
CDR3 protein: CASSGTPTGIIQYF

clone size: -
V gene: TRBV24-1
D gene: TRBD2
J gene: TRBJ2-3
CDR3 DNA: TGTGCCACCAGTGGTGGGTTTGGACTAGCGGCGTACACAGATACGCAGTATTTT
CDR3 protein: CATSGGFGLAAYTDTQYF

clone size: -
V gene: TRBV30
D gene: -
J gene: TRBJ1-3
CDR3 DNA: TGTGCCTGGAAGTACTCTTCTGGAAACACCATATATTTT
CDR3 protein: CAWKYSSGNTIYF

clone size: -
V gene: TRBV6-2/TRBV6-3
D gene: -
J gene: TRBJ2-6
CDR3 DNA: TGTGCCAGCAGTTTAACGGCACCATGGAACTCTGGGGCCAACGTCCTGACTTTC
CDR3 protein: CASSLTAPWNSGANVLTF

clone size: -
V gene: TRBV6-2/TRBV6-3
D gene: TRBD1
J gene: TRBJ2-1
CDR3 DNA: TGTGCCAGCAGTTACTCGGCAGGGGGCTACTCCTACAATGAGCAGTTCTTC
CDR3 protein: CASSYSAGGYSYNEQFF

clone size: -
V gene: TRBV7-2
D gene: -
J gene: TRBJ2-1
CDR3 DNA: TGTGCCAGCAGCTTCCCCCCGGCGGGGAACAATGAGCAGTTCTTC
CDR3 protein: CASSFPPAGNNEQFF

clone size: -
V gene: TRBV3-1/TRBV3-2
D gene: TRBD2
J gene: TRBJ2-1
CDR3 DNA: TGTGCCAGCAGCCGGGGGACTAGCGGGATCTCAAATGAGCAGTTCTTC
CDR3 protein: CASSRGTSGISNEQFF

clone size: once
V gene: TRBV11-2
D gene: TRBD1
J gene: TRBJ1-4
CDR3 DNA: TGTGCCAGCAGCCAGGGACAGGTGGAAAAACTGTTTTTT
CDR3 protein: CASSQGQVEKLFF

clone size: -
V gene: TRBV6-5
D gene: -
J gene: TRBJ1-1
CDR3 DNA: TGTGCCAGCATCCTTAGTTGGAGTTACACTGAAGCTTTCTTT
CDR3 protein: CASILSWSYTEAFF

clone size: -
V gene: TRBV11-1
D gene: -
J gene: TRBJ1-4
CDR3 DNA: TGTGCCAGTCCGGAAATCCTATATGAAAAACTGTTTTTT
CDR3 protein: CASPEILYEKLFF

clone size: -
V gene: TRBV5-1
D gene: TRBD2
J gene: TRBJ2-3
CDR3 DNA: TGCGCCAGCAGACCTGGGGGGGGATTGGTGGATACGCAGTATTTT
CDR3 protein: CASRPGGGLVDTQYF

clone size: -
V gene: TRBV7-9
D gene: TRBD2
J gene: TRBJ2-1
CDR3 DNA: TGTGCCAGCAGCCCCAAGAGCGGGAGAATAAATGAGCAGTTCTTC
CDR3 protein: CASSPKSGRINEQFF

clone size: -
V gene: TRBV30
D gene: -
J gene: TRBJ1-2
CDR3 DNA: TGTGCCTGGAGTGCCCCAGGGTACGGCTACACCTTC
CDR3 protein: CAWSAPGYGYTF

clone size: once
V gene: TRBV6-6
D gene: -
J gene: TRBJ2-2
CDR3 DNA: TGTGCCAGCAGTACCGGGGTTACCGGGGAGCTGTTTTTT
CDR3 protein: CASSTGVTGELFF

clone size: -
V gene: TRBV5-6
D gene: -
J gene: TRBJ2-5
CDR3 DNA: TGTGCCAGCAGCTTGGTTGGGACGCCGGGAGAGGAGACCCAGTACTTC
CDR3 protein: CASSLVGTPGEETQYF

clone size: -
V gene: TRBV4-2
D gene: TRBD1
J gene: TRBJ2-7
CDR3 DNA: TGTGCCAGCAGCCAAGGACCGGGACAGAAGGGATACGAGCAGTACTTC
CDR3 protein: CASSQGPGQKGYEQYF

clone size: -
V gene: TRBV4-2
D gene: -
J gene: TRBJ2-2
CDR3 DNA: TGTGCCAGCAGCCAACCAGGGGACACCGGGGAGCTGTTTTTT
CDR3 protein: CASSQPGDTGELFF

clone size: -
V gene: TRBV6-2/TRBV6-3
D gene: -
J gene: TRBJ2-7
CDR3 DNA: TGTGCCAGCAGCGGGCTTACTGAGCAGTACTTC
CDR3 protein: CASSGLTEQYF

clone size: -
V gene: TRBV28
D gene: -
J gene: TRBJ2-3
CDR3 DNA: TGTGCCAGCAGTAGCGGGTTCGGGGCAGATACGCAGTATTTT
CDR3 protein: CASSSGFGADTQYF

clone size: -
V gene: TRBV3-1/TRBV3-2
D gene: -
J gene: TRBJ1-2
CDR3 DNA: TGTGCCAGCAGCCACCGCCGGACATCGAACTATGGCTACACCTTC
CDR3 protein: CASSHRRTSNYGYTF